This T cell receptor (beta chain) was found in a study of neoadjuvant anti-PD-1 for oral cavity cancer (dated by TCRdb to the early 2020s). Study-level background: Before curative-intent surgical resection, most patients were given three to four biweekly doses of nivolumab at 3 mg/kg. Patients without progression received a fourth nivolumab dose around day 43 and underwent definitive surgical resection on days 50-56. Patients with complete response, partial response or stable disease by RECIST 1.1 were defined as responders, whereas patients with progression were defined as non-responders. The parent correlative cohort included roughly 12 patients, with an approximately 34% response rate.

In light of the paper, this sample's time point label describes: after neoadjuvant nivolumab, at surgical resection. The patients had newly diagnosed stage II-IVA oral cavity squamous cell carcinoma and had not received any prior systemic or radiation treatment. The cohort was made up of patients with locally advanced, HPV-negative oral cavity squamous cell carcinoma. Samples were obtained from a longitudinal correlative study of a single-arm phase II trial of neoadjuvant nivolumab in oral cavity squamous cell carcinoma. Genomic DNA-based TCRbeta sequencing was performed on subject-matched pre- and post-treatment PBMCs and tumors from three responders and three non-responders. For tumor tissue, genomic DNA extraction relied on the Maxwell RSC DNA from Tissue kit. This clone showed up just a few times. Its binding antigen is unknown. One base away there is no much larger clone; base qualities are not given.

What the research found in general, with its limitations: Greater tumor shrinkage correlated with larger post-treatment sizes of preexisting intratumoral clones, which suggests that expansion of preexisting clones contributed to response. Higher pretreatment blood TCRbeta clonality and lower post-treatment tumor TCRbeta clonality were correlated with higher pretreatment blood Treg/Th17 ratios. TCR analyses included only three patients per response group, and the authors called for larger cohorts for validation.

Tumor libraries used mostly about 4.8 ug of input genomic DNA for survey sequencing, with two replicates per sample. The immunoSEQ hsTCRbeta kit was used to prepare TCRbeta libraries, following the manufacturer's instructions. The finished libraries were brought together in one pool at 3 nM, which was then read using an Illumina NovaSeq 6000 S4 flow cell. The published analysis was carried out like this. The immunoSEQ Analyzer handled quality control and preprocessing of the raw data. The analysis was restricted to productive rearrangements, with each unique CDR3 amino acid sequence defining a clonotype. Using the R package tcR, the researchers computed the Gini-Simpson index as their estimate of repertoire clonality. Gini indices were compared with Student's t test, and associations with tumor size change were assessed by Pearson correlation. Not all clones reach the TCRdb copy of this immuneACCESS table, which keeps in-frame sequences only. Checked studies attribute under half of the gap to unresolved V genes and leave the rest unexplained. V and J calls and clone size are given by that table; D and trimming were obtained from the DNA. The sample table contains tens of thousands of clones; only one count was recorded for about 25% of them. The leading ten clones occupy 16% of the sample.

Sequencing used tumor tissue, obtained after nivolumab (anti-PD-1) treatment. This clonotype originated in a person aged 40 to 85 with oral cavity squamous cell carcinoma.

CDR3 region: CASSPPGANVLTF. The nucleotides read TGTGCCAGCAGCCCCCCCGGGGCCAACGTCCTGACTTTC. The chain links TRBV7-9 with TRBJ2-6; the D gene cannot be named for sure. From its cysteine to its phenylalanine, the CDR3 spans 13 amino acids. CDR3 DNA is the only sequence kept; it has 39 bases, read in frame from the first base. V is shortened by 5 bases, J by 4 bases, and the region joining them spans 6 bases. For CDR1 and CDR2, the germline V gene (reference sequence) lists SEHNR and FQNEAQ. Beyond the CDR3, the reference TRBV7-9 and TRBJ2-6 genes provide the residues; the full variable domain reads: DTGVSQNPRHKITKRGQNVTFRCDPISEHNRLYWYRQTLGQGPEFLTYFQNEAQLEKSRLLSDRFSAERPKGSFSTLEIQRTEQGDSAMYLCASSPPGANVLTFGAGSRLTVL.